This record concerns one TCR beta chain sequence. This sample stems from a study of blood T cell repertoires in COVID-19. Study background: Researchers got acute and convalescent COVID-19 samples from the United States, Italy and Spain.

The repertoire was sequenced with immunoSEQ multiplex PCR; TCRdb's copy has only in-frame clones and lacks some. The sample carries some 60,000 clones, around nine tenths recorded once. Deletions cut 5 bases from V and 6 bases from J, with 9 bases between. The CDR3 consists of 12 residues. Germline values: CDR1 LNHNV, CDR2 YYDKDF (reference sequence). The sequence came from a man in his 60s with acute or convalescent COVID-19. The sequencing input was peripheral blood. V gene TRBV15 combines with J gene TRBJ2-3, with D possibly TRBD2 on 5 matching bases. The CDR3 here is CATSLTGDTQYF. As DNA, the CDR3 is TGTGCCACCAGCTTAACGGGGGATACGCAGTATTTT.